This paragraph reports one T cell receptor beta chain. V shed 11 bases and J 3 bases; nucleotides not matched to a gene: 15. The CDR3 length is 16 residues. Germline loops: CDR1 LNHDA, CDR2 SQIVND (reference sequence). The data originate from a study of blood T cell repertoires in COVID-19. Study-level information: PBMCs, B-cell-depleted T cells, or T cells provided the cDNA or gDNA that made up the material.

In the authors' workflow: Counts of nucleated cells, estimated from reference gene primer amplification, were obtained. TCRdb's copy holds only in-frame clones and misses some; the assay was immunoSEQ multiplex PCR. The D gene and trimming were derived from the DNA, and the V and J assignments and clone size from that table. The data show approximately 170,000 clones, roughly 85% seen once. The TCR was taken from a woman at least 80 years old with active or convalescent COVID-19. Sequencing was carried out using peripheral blood. The chain carries TRBV19 and TRBJ1-5; 8 bases agree with TRBD1. Here the CDR3 reads CAVRTGLTLLNQPQHF. The CDR3 nucleotides are TGTGCCGTCAGGACAGGGTTGACCCTCCTCAATCAGCCCCAGCATTTT.